This is a list of T cell receptor beta chains from one sample in a study of beta chain features in type 1 diabetes. Clones were sequenced by immunoSEQ multiplex PCR, and TCRdb holds only the in-frame ones, with some missing. The sample holds 300,000 to 400,000 clones, about 13% seen once. Source material: naive CD4+ T cells from blood. The receptors derive from a woman younger than 35 with type 1 diabetes. Each CDR3 is given without its conserved first and last residue. The size entry is marked missing in some rows and otherwise reads once, few, many or a size class.

size,J,V,CDR3
-,TRBJ1-2,TRBV4-3,ASSQVSQGYGYT
few,TRBJ1-1,TRBV5-1,ASSLFGGFTEAF
few,TRBJ1-5,TRBV23-1,ASSQFRDRRLYSNQPQH
few,TRBJ1-5,TRBV18,ASSPDRGLSNQPQH
-,TRBJ2-1,TRBV29-1,SVGASGSYNEQF
few,TRBJ2-1,TRBV5-1,ASYISETSGYEQF
few,TRBJ1-2,TRBV7-2,ASSLGTSGQGYT
-,TRBJ2-1,TRBV4-3,ASSQDTSSYNEQF
-,TRBJ1-5,TRBV6-6,ASSGRQGRQPQH
few,TRBJ2-1,TRBV6-1,ASSNRLEQF
-,TRBJ1-5,TRBV30,AWSVGRGSQPQH
few,TRBJ1-2,TRBV30,AWSVRAGGYT
-,TRBJ2-1,TRBV14,ASSQETSGSWWNEQF
-,TRBJ2-7,TRBV10-3,AIAGRGGTPSYEQY
few,TRBJ2-1,TRBV27,ASSSVAAGDNEQF
-,TRBJ2-7,TRBV27,ASSVLAGVVYEQY
few,TRBJ2-3,TRBV18,ASFRGTDTDTQY
few,TRBJ1-1,TRBV2,ASSVQGNTEAF
few,TRBJ2-7,TRBV2,ASSWDRAYEQY
-,TRBJ1-4,TRBV2,ASSSGQGVTEKLF
few,TRBJ2-1,TRBV7-2,ASSPYTGEQF
-,TRBJ2-5,TRBV4-3,ASSQEYREVETQY
few,TRBJ1-1,TRBV7-2,ASSPRQISTEAF
few,TRBJ2-1,TRBV10-3,AIAGTSGSSYNEQF
few,TRBJ2-7,TRBV7-9,ASNYRGSFNEQY
few,TRBJ2-1,TRBV30,AWSVQVYNEQF
-,TRBJ2-2,TRBV11-2,ASSFIVGWNTGELF
-,TRBJ2-7,TRBV30,AWSSGTSGRYEQY
-,TRBJ2-3,TRBV19,ASSALVTSGYGTQY